The source of this T cell receptor beta chain is a study of blood T cell repertoires in COVID-19. Study-level information: Both acute and convalescent COVID-19 samples were obtained from the United States, Italy and Spain. PBMCs, B-cell-depleted T cells, or T cells were the source of the cDNA or gDNA that made up the material.

Authors' analysis steps: Estimates of nucleated cell counts were drawn from the amplification of reference gene primers. Using immunoSEQ multiplex PCR, the repertoire was profiled, and TCRdb retains in-frame clones only, with some absent. Clone size and the V and J calls come from that table; the DNA yielded D and trimming. Of about 400,000 clones in the sample, approximately 85% were seen once. Trimming at V came to 0 bases and at J to 5 bases, leaving 8 bases not matched to a gene. The CDR3 loop spans 17 amino acids. CDR1 is MNHNS and CDR2 is SASEGT in the germline V gene. Sequencing was done on a sample of PBMCs or T cells enriched from blood (not recorded which). The clonotype comes from a middle-aged woman with acute COVID-19. The chain combines TRBV6-1 with TRBJ2-7, with 12 positions matching TRBD1. CDR3 protein: CASSEALLGQGAHEQYF. CDR3 nucleotides: TGTGCCAGCAGTGAAGCGCTTCTGGGACAGGGGGCCCACGAGCAGTACTTC.